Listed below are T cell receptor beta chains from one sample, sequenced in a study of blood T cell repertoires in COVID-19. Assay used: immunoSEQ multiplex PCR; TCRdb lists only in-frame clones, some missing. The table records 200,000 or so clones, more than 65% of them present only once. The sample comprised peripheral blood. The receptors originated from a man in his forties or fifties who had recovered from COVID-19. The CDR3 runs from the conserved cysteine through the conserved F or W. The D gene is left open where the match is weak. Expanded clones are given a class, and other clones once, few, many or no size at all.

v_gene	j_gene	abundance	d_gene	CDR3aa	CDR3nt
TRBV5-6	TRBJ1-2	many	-	CASSLVIRGSGYTF	TGTGCCAGCAGCTTGGTAATCAGGGGCTCTGGCTACACCTTC
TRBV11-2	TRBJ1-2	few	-	CASSPYEEDGYTF	TGTGCCAGCAGCCCGTATGAGGAGGATGGCTACACCTTC
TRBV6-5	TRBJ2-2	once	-	CASRTGLLNTGELFF	TGTGCCAGCAGAACCGGACTGTTAAACACCGGGGAGCTGTTTTTT
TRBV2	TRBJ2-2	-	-	CASSVENTGELFF	TGTGCCAGCAGTGTAGAGAACACCGGGGAGCTGTTTTTT
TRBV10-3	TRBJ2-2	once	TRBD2	CAISGISGGNFGELFF	TGTGCCATCAGTGGTATCAGCGGGGGGAATTTCGGGGAGCTGTTTTTT
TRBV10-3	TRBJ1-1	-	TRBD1	CATRGTDTEAFF	TGTGCCACCCGAGGGACAGACACTGAAGCTTTCTTT
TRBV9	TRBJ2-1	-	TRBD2	CASSATTSFDEQFF	TGTGCCAGCAGCGCGACGACTAGCTTCGATGAGCAGTTCTTC
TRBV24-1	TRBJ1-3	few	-	CATSDLGGSGNTIYF	TGTGCCACCAGTGATTTAGGGGGCTCTGGAAACACCATATATTTT
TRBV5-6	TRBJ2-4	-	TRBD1	CASNQDRGRGIQYF	TGTGCCAGCAACCAAGACAGGGGGCGCGGCATTCAGTACTTC
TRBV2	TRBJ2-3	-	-	CASPGESTDTQYF	TGTGCCAGCCCCGGAGAGTCAACAGATACGCAGTATTTT
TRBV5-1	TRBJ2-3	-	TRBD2	CASTPSGGSGDTQYF	TGCGCCAGCACACCTAGCGGGGGGTCGGGCGATACGCAGTATTTT